These 26 T cell receptor beta chains were sequenced from one sample in a study of blood T cell repertoires in COVID-19. Clones were read by immunoSEQ multiplex PCR, and TCRdb kept only the in-frame ones, dropping some. The data contain roughly 43,000 clones, around 90% of them singletons. What was sequenced was peripheral blood. The receptor set was obtained from a man between 60 and 70 years old with active COVID-19.

The rearrangement uses TRBV2 and TRBJ2-2; D remains ambiguous. The CDR3 length is 15 residues. Germline V gene sequence: CDR1 SNHLY, CDR2 FYNNEI. V was cut by 6 bases and J by 6 bases, with 17 bases left in between. In DNA, the CDR3 is TGTGCCAGCAGCTCTCAGTATAAGCGTCCCGGGGAGCTGTTTTTT. The encoded protein is CASSSQYKRPGELFF.

The chain is built from TRBV5-1 and TRBJ2-5, with 9 positions matching TRBD2. The CDR3 covers 16 residues. Trimming removed 0 bases from V and 7 bases from J; junction bases left unmatched: 10. CDR1 is SGHRS, CDR2 YFSETQ, per germline. The CDR3 loop is CASSLEVLAGPGTQYF. The CDR3 region has the DNA TGCGCCAGCAGCTTGGAGGTACTAGCGGGCCCAGGGACCCAGTACTTC.

The chain links TRBV6-6 to TRBJ1-3; no definite D call. This CDR3 has 13 residues. V was pared by 7 bases and J by 6 bases, with 13 bases between. Per the germline V gene, CDR1 is MNHNY and CDR2 is SVGAGI (reference sequence). DNA of the CDR3: TGTGCCAGCACCCGGGGAGGGATAAACACCATATATTTT. Residues: CASTRGGINTIYF.

There are a few counts of this clone. The CDR3 is CASSSGGVDTQYF. CDR3 nucleotides: TGTGCCAGCAGCTCTGGCGGGGTGGATACGCAGTATTTT. The chain is built from TRBV7-2 and TRBJ2-3, with a tentative D call TRBD2 (6 bases). This CDR3 region has 13 residues. Germline CDR1 SGHTA, CDR2 FQGNSA. The ends were cut back, 4 bases at V and 6 bases at J, with 11 bases in the middle.

The chain carries TRBV10-3 and TRBJ1-2; D might be TRBD1 (5 bases). Trimming pared 8 bases from V and 5 bases from J, leaving 12 bases between. The germline V gene has CDR1 ENHRY and CDR2 SYGVKD. The length of the CDR3 is 12 residues. For the CDR3, the DNA is TGTGCCATCCGTGGGGGGGGGTATGGCTACACCTTC. It codes for CAIRGGGYGYTF.

V usage is TRBV19 and J usage is TRBJ2-1; possible D gene TRBD1, 7 bases. There are 16 residues in the CDR3. V lost 0 bases and J 2 bases, leaving 11 bases between the germline ends. In germline, CDR1 is LNHDA, CDR2 SQIVND (reference sequence). The CDR3 protein is CASSIDRGTAYNEQFF. CDR3 nucleotides: TGTGCCAGTAGTATAGACCGGGGGACAGCCTACAATGAGCAGTTCTTC.

The rearrangement joins TRBV27 to TRBJ1-3; D gene unclear. Germline CDR1 reads MNHEY; CDR2 reads SMNVEV (reference sequence). Trimming pared 3 bases from V and 0 bases from J, leaving 15 bases between. The CDR3 loop spans 17 amino acids. CDR3 nucleotides: TGTGCCAGCAGTTTTGAGTCACTTGAGAGCTCTGGAAACACCATATATTTT. This translates into CASSFESLESSGNTIYF.

The J gene is TRBJ1-2, the V gene TRBV5-5; D uncertain. With 0 bases removed from V and 2 bases from J, the gap between germline ends came to 5 bases. The CDR3 covers 13 residues. CDR1 and CDR2 (germline): SGHKS, YYEKEE (reference sequence). CDR3 DNA: TGTGCCAGCAGCTTGGACAAGAACTATGGCTACACCTTC. It is translated as CASSLDKNYGYTF.

The J gene is TRBJ1-1, the V gene TRBV10-1; 10 nucleotides line up with TRBD1. This CDR3 has 16 amino acids. Losses at the gene ends were 0 bases for V and 3 bases for J; bases not matched to a gene: 4. Germline loops: CDR1 WNHNN, CDR2 SYGVQD (reference sequence). The CDR3 region has the DNA TGCGCCAGCAGTGAGTCGACAGGGGGCAGAGACACTGAAGCTTTCTTT. Its protein is CASSESTGGRDTEAFF.

This clone was detected only once. The chain links TRBV29-1 to TRBJ2-3; 8 positions match TRBD2. The CDR3 is 15 residues long. V lost 7 bases and J lost 0; bases outside the gene matches: 9. CDR1 is SQVTM and CDR2 is ANQGSEA in the germline V gene. The CDR3 loop is CSASRGGTSTDTQYF. The CDR3 nucleotides are TGCAGCGCCTCTCGGGGGGGGACTAGCACAGATACGCAGTATTTT.

The table lists this clone with a few counts. V gene TRBV6-5 combines with J gene TRBJ1-1; possible D gene TRBD1, 5 bases. The V end lost 7 bases, the J end lost 1 base, and 10 bases lay between the germline ends. Per the germline V gene, CDR1 is MNHEY and CDR2 is SVGAGI. The CDR3 is 13 residues long. The CDR3 spells CASTRTPNTEAFF. The CDR3 DNA reads TGTGCCAGCACCCGGACACCGAACACTGAAGCTTTCTTT.

The rearrangement joins TRBV2 to TRBJ1-1, with D possibly TRBD1 on 6 matching bases. V gave up 4 bases and J gave up 3 bases, with 15 bases separating them. Per the germline V gene, CDR1 is SNHLY and CDR2 is FYNNEI. The CDR3 spans 15 residues. The DNA for the CDR3 is TGTGCCAGCAGTGGGGGTTCGGGGACACACACTGAAGCTTTCTTT. It is translated as CASSGGSGTHTEAFF.

This chain uses TRBV27 with TRBJ1-5; D is unclear. CDR1 MNHEY and CDR2 SMNVEV come from the germline V gene (reference sequence). Trimming took 3 bases from V and 2 from J, leaving 8 bases between them. The CDR3 length is 14 residues. In DNA form, the CDR3 reads TGTGCCAGCAGTTTGACTGTTGGCAATCAGCCCCAGCATTTT. Its translation: CASSLTVGNQPQHF.

In its sample, this clone was seen a few times. CDR3 bases: TGTGCCAGCAGCCTGGGACTAGCGGGGGCTCCCCTACAAGAGACCCAGTACTTC. Amino acid sequence: CASSLGLAGAPLQETQYF. This sequence joins TRBV7-8 and TRBJ2-5, with 14 bases aligning to TRBD2. The CDR3 consists of 18 residues. Trimming cost V 5 bases and J 2 bases; bases outside gene matches: 10. Germline CDR1 is SGHVS and CDR2 is FQNEAQ. The full variable domain, completed using reference TRBV7-8 and TRBJ2-5, is GAGVSQSPRYKVAKRGQDVALRCDPISGHVSLFWYQQALGQGPEFLTYFQNEAQLDKSGLPSDRFFAERPEGSVSTLKIQRTQQEDSAVYLCASSLGLAGAPLQETQYFGPGTRLLVL.

The rearrangement joins TRBV25-1 to TRBJ1-6, with TRBD1 as a possible D gene (6 bases). The ends were cut back, 7 bases at V and 4 bases at J, with 8 bases in the middle. The germline V gene has CDR1 MGHDK and CDR2 SYGVNS. This CDR3 has 13 amino acids. This CDR3 reads CASTGQYNSPLHF. As DNA, the CDR3 is TGTGCCAGCACCGGACAGTATAATTCACCCCTCCACTTT. The complete variable domain, with remaining parts taken from reference TRBV25-1 and TRBJ1-6, reads EADIYQTPRYLVIGTGKKITLECSQTMGHDKMYWYQQDPGMELHLIHYSYGVNSTEKGDLSSESTVSRIRTEHFPLTLESARPSHTSQYLCASTGQYNSPLHFGNGTRLTVT.

J is TRBJ1-2 and V is TRBV5-1; D ambiguous. CDR1 is SGHRS and CDR2 is YFSETQ in the germline V gene. This CDR3 is built from 14 residues. V dropped 5 bases and J dropped 2 bases, with 13 bases sitting between them. CDR3 in amino acids: CASSLTSGNYGYTF. CDR3 DNA sequence: TGCGCCAGCAGTCTTACATCCGGGAACTATGGCTACACCTTC.

The chain has TRBV11-2 and TRBJ1-1; 9 positions match TRBD1. Germline-derived CDR1 and CDR2 are SGHAT and FQNNGV. V lost 4 bases, J lost 3 bases, and 9 bases stayed unmatched. This CDR3 is 16 amino acids long. DNA for the CDR3: TGTGCCAGCAGCTCCCCGGACAGGGGCCCTGACACTGAAGCTTTCTTT. This codes for CASSSPDRGPDTEAFF.

V gene TRBV7-2 combines with J gene TRBJ2-7; 10 bases are shared with TRBD1. CDR1 and CDR2 (germline): SGHTA, FQGNSA. With 2 bases clipped from V and 2 bases from J, the junction kept 3 bases outside the gene matches. The CDR3 runs to 15 residues. CDR3 DNA: TGTGCCAGCAGCTTAAGAGGGACAGGGGCCTACGAGCAGTACTTC. Residues: CASSLRGTGAYEQYF.

The rearrangement links TRBV6-5 to TRBJ2-1, with 10 bases matching TRBD1. V lost 5 bases to trimming and J lost 12 bases; unmatched junction nucleotides: 7. Per germline, CDR1 MNHEY and CDR2 SVGAGI. This CDR3 comprises 13 residues. The CDR3 region has the DNA TGTGCCAGCAGTAGGGACAGGGGAGGGAGGCAGTTCTTC. Encoded protein: CASSRDRGGRQFF.

The V and J genes are TRBV6-5 and TRBJ1-5; 9 bases align to TRBD1. Germline trimming cut 7 bases from V and 2 bases from J; bases unmatched to any gene: 6. Germline V gene data show CDR1 as MNHEY and CDR2 as SVGAGI. This CDR3 contains 15 residues. DNA of the CDR3: TGTGCCAGCATTCCACAGGGGGCGGGCAATCAGCCCCAGCATTTT. This codes for CASIPQGAGNQPQHF.

The chain combines TRBV10-3 with TRBJ2-1, with TRBD2 matching 8 bases. The CDR3 runs to 17 residues. J was trimmed by 2 bases and V by 0 bases; bases with no gene match: 6. The germline V gene has CDR1 ENHRY and CDR2 SYGVKD. The CDR3 spells CAISESGIAGPYNEQFF. DNA for the CDR3: TGTGCCATCAGTGAGTCAGGGATAGCGGGACCCTACAATGAGCAGTTCTTC.

This chain connects TRBV19 to TRBJ1-1; 10 positions match TRBD1. The germline CDR1 and CDR2 sequences are LNHDA and SQIVND (reference sequence). The ends lost 6 bases at V and 4 bases at J; junction bases unmatched: 14. The CDR3 contains 17 residues. The CDR3 sequence is CASRVGQGEAVITEAFF. Here the CDR3 DNA reads TGTGCCAGTAGGGTCGGACAGGGGGAGGCTGTGATCACTGAAGCTTTCTTT.

V and J are TRBV4-2 and TRBJ2-3; no reliable D call. The V gene's germline CDR1 is LGHNA and CDR2 YNFKEQ. The CDR3 sequence is 14 residues long. Between the trimmed V and J ends, which lost 1 base and 0 bases, there was a span of 5 bases. Here the CDR3 DNA reads TGTGCCAGCAGCCAAGGAGCTAGCACAGATACGCAGTATTTT. This gives the protein CASSQGASTDTQYF.

The sample holds one count of this clone. This chain connects TRBV5-3 to TRBJ2-7; D call uncertain. TRBV5-3 has ORF status, its function being uncertain. Between the trimmed V and J ends, which lost 4 bases and 3 bases, there was a span of 11 bases. This CDR3 is 13 amino acids long. The CDR3 coding sequence is TGTGCCAGAAGCCCCCGCGGAGACTACGAGCAGTACTTC. Its protein product is CARSPRGDYEQYF.

J is TRBJ1-6 and V is TRBV18; 11 nucleotides align to TRBD1. V lost 3 bases and J lost 6; bases outside the gene matches: 4. The CDR3 contains 16 residues. CDR1 is KGHSH, CDR2 LQKENI, per germline. CDR3 loop: CASSPRDRGSNSPLHF. CDR3 DNA: TGTGCCAGCTCACCTCGGGACAGGGGGTCTAATTCACCCCTCCACTTT. The variable domain in full, completed from reference TRBV18 and TRBJ1-6, reads NAGVMQNPRHLVRRRGQEARLRCSPMKGHSHVYWYRQLPEEGLKFMVYLQKENIIDESGMPKERFSAEFPKEGPSILRIQQVVRGDSAAYFCASSPRDRGSNSPLHFGNGTRLTVT.

This sequence joins TRBV5-5 and TRBJ2-7, with TRBD1 matching over 7 bases. Looked up from germline, CDR1 is SGHKS and CDR2 is YYEKEE (reference sequence). V dropped 2 bases and J dropped 4; count of bases not matched to a gene: 15. CDR3 size: 17 residues. The CDR3 loop reads CASSLAPGQPLLYEQYF. As DNA, the CDR3 is TGTGCCAGCAGCTTAGCCCCGGGACAGCCCCTACTATACGAGCAGTACTTC. The variable domain in full, with the rest retrieved from reference TRBV5-5 and TRBJ2-7, is DAGVTQSPTHLIKTRGQQVTLRCSPISGHKSVSWYQQVLGQGPQFIFQYYEKEERGRGNFPDRFSARQFPNYSSELNVNALLLGDSALYLCASSLAPGQPLLYEQYFGPGTRLTVT.